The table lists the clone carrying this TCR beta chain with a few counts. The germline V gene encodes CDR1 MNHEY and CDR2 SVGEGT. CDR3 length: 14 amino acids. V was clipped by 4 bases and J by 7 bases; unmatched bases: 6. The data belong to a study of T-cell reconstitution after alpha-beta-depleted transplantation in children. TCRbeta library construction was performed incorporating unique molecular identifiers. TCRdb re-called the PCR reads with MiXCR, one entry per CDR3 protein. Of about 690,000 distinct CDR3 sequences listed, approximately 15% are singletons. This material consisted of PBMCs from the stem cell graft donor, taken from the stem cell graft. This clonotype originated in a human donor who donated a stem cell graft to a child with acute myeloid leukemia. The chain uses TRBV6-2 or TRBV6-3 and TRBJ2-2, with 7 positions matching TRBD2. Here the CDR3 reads CASSLGLVVGELFF. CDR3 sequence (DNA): TGTGCCAGCAGTTTAGGACTAGTCGTCGGGGAGCTGTTTTTT.